This TCR beta chain is drawn from a study of blood T cell repertoires in COVID-19. In the original processing: Reference gene primers were amplified, and this amplification served to estimate nucleated cell counts. Profiling relied on immunoSEQ multiplex PCR, and the TCRdb table lists in-frame clones only, not all of them. The D gene and trimming were derived from the DNA, and the V and J assignments and clone size from that table. The table records roughly 430,000 clones, about 88% of them present only once. The CDR3 is made up of 15 amino acids. V was shortened by 1 base and J by 1 base, with 11 bases between the two germline ends. The germline gives CDR1 SNHLY, CDR2 FYNNEI.

Sequenced: PBMCs or T cells enriched from blood (not recorded which). The chain links TRBV2 to TRBJ2-7; D might be TRBD1 (7 bases). This TCR was recovered from a woman between 18 and 30 years old who had been exposed to COVID-19. CDR3 DNA: TGTGCCAGCAGTGAAGTCGCAGGGGGGTCCTACGAGCAGTACTTC. It translates to CASSEVAGGSYEQYF.